This is a list of T cell receptor beta chains from one sample in a study of cytomegalovirus exposure and HLA in healthy donors. Sequencing used immunoSEQ multiplex PCR; TCRdb keeps in-frame clones, though not all of them. This table has under 200,000 clones, roughly 85% appearing once. The material sequenced was PBMCs. The receptors derive from a man aged 35-49 years in good health and CMV-seronegative. The CDR3 runs from the conserved cysteine through the conserved F or W. Each record gives: D gene, J gene, clone size, V gene, CDR3 DNA, CDR3 protein. A D gene is named only where the DNA matches it firmly. For some rows the clone size is stated as once, few or many, or as a class when expanded; others skip it.

TRBD1 | TRBJ2-5 | few | TRBV27 | TGTGCCAGCAGTCTTGGGACAGCCAAAGAGACCCAGTACTTC | CASSLGTAKETQYF
- | TRBJ2-3 | few | TRBV5-4 | TGTGCCAGCAGCCGCTCCCTGACAGGCTTTACAGATACGCAGTATTTT | CASSRSLTGFTDTQYF
TRBD2 | TRBJ2-5 | - | TRBV2 | TGTGCCAGCAGTGTGACTAGCGGGATCGGCGAGACCCAGTACTTC | CASSVTSGIGETQYF
TRBD2 | TRBJ2-3 | few | TRBV4-2 | TGTGCCAGCAGCCAGGCGGGACTAGCGGGAGAGGGAGATACGCAGTATTTT | CASSQAGLAGEGDTQYF
TRBD1 | TRBJ1-2 | few | TRBV19 | TGTGCCAGTAGTCCGGACAGGGTGGGCTATGGCTACACCTTC | CASSPDRVGYGYTF
- | TRBJ1-5 | few | TRBV9 | TGTGCCAGCAGCGGGGGAGTCAATCAGCCCCAGCATTTT | CASSGGVNQPQHF
- | TRBJ2-7 | few | TRBV5-1 | TGCGCCAGCAGCGCTCAGACAGGATCCTACGAGCAGTACTTC | CASSAQTGSYEQYF
TRBD2 | TRBJ2-5 | - | TRBV5-4 | TGTGCCAGCAGCCCCCGGACTAGCGGAGAGACCCAGTACTTC | CASSPRTSGETQYF
- | TRBJ1-6 | - | TRBV15 | TGTGCCACCAGCCCTACGCTCCCGGCGGGCAATAATTCACCCCTCCACTTT | CATSPTLPAGNNSPLHF
- | TRBJ2-4 | - | TRBV5-1 | TGCGCCAGCGCCTCAGGGGCGGAAAACAGTCAGTACTTC | CASASGAENSQYF
TRBD1 | TRBJ1-6 | - | TRBV2 | TGTGCCAGCCTCCGGGACAGGGGTGATTCACCCCTCCACTTT | CASLRDRGDSPLHF
TRBD2 | TRBJ2-2 | few | TRBV27 | TGTGCCAGCAGCTCCCGCCGACTAGCGGGAGCGGGGACCACCGGGGAGCTGTTTTTT | CASSSRRLAGAGTTGELFF
TRBD1 | TRBJ2-7 | once | TRBV5-4 | TGTGCCAGCAGCTTGGGACAGGGGAATTCGTACGAGCAGTACTTC | CASSLGQGNSYEQYF
- | TRBJ2-5 | few | TRBV21-1 | TGTGCCAGCAGCAAAGCGAAGGGGGAGGGAAAGACCCAGTACTTC | CASSKAKGEGKTQYF
TRBD2 | TRBJ2-7 | once | TRBV27 | TGTGCCAGCCGCTTTCGTCTTAGCGGGATGGTATACGAGCAGTACTTC | CASRFRLSGMVYEQYF
- | TRBJ1-4 | - | TRBV7-9 | TGTGCCATCAGGGGACTGGGGGAAAAACTGTTTTTT | CAIRGLGEKLFF
TRBD2 | TRBJ2-1 | - | TRBV20-1 | TGCAGTGCTAGGAACCCGGGAGGGCAGTTCTTC | CSARNPGGQFF
TRBD1 | TRBJ2-5 | - | TRBV19 | TGTGCCAGTAGTACTATTCCGGGACAGGTGACGGAGACCCAGTACTTC | CASSTIPGQVTETQYF
TRBD1 | TRBJ2-5 | - | TRBV5-1 | TGCGCCAGCAGCTTAGGGGGCCCTCACCGACAAGAGACTCAGTACTTC | CASSLGGPHRQETQYF
- | TRBJ2-7 | - | TRBV11-2 | TGTGCCAGCAGCTCCCGACAGATCTACGAGCAGTACTTC | CASSSRQIYEQYF
TRBD2 | TRBJ2-7 | - | TRBV7-9 | TGTGCCAGCAGCTCCCCCCTAGCGGGAGGAGTGCCCTACGAGCAGTACTTC | CASSSPLAGGVPYEQYF
- | TRBJ1-5 | - | TRBV7-9 | TGTGCCAGCAGCCCCCTCGGGGGGGGCAATCAGCCCCAGCATTTT | CASSPLGGGNQPQHF
- | TRBJ1-1 | few | TRBV19 | TGTGCCAGTAGTATCCAGACAGTGAACACTGAAGCTTTCTTT | CASSIQTVNTEAFF
TRBD1 | TRBJ2-7 | - | TRBV7-2 | TGTGCCAGCAGCTTGAGACAGGGGCGCAATTACGAGCAGTACTTC | CASSLRQGRNYEQYF
- | TRBJ1-1 | few | TRBV2 | TGTGCCAGCCGGGGGACGAACACTGAAGCTTTCTTT | CASRGTNTEAFF
TRBD2 | TRBJ2-2 | - | TRBV7-9 | TGTGCCAGCAGCACAGAAGGGACTAGAGCCACCGGGGAGCTGTTTTTT | CASSTEGTRATGELFF
- | TRBJ2-2 | - | TRBV2 | TGTGCCAGCAGTGAAGCCGCGGGGATCACCGGGGAGCTGTTTTTT | CASSEAAGITGELFF
TRBD1 | TRBJ2-5 | - | TRBV2 | TGTGCCAGCAGGGGGGACAGGGGAAGGCAAGAGACCCAGTACTTC | CASRGDRGRQETQYF
TRBD2 | TRBJ2-3 | - | TRBV30 | TGTGCCTGGAGTGTTGCCGGGGGGAATACGCAGTATTTT | CAWSVAGGNTQYF
- | TRBJ2-3 | - | TRBV6-4 | TGTGCCAGCAGTGACTCGAGTCGGGGCACAGATACGCAGTATTTT | CASSDSSRGTDTQYF
TRBD1 | TRBJ1-4 | few | TRBV7-9 | TGTGCCAGCAGCTTAACGACCGGCGGACAGGGTGAAGAAAAACTGTTTTTT | CASSLTTGGQGEEKLFF
TRBD2 | TRBJ2-7 | - | TRBV11-2 | TGTGCCAGCAGGGCTAGCGGGAGGGCCTACGAGCAGTACTTC | CASRASGRAYEQYF
- | TRBJ2-3 | - | TRBV11-2 | TGTGCCAGCAGCTTAGGCTTTCCGGTCTCTACTCTCACAGATACGCAGTATTTT | CASSLGFPVSTLTDTQYF
- | TRBJ2-7 | - | TRBV5-1 | TGCGCCAGCAGCCGTTCCGGGCCCCAAGGGGACGAGCAGTACTTC | CASSRSGPQGDEQYF
TRBD2 | TRBJ2-1 | - | TRBV7-9 | TGTGCCAGCAGCTCTCCCCGGGCTCCCAGCGGGAGGGCGAATGAGCAGTTCTTC | CASSSPRAPSGRANEQFF
- | TRBJ2-7 | - | TRBV28 | TGTGCCAGCAGTTTAGAAGGCGGGAACAACTACGAGCAGTACTTC | CASSLEGGNNYEQYF
- | TRBJ1-3 | once | TRBV28 | TGTGCCAGCAGTTCCCCTGGACAGTTCTCTGGAAACACCATATATTTT | CASSSPGQFSGNTIYF
- | TRBJ1-5 | - | TRBV28 | TGTGCCAGCAGTTTACCCCGGGACAACGTACAGCCCCAGCATTTT | CASSLPRDNVQPQHF
- | TRBJ1-1 | - | TRBV7-2 | TGTGCCAGCAGCTTAAGGGGCAGGGTTGAAGCTTTCTTT | CASSLRGRVEAFF
- | TRBJ2-2 | - | TRBV7-2 | TGTGCCAGCAGCTTAGCCAAGAACACCGGGGAGCTGTTTTTT | CASSLAKNTGELFF
- | TRBJ2-1 | - | TRBV5-1 | TGCGCCAGCAAACGGGAGAACGGGGATGAGCAGTTCTTC | CASKRENGDEQFF
- | TRBJ2-1 | - | TRBV25-1 | TGTGCCAGCAGTGTTGGGAAGGCGGGGGAAGAGGGGGATGAGCAGTTCTTC | CASSVGKAGEEGDEQFF
- | TRBJ1-5 | - | TRBV19 | TGTGCCAGTAGTCTCCACGGACGGGGGGGAGATCAGCCCCAGCATTTT | CASSLHGRGGDQPQHF
- | TRBJ2-5 | - | TRBV11-1 | TGTGCCAGCAGCCCCAGGGACTCCATAGGGTCGTACCAAGAGACCCAGTACTTC | CASSPRDSIGSYQETQYF
- | TRBJ2-2 | - | TRBV5-4 | TGTGCCAGCAGCTCCGGGACACCCAACACCGGGGAGCTGTTTTTT | CASSSGTPNTGELFF
- | TRBJ1-1 | - | TRBV5-1 | TGCGCCAGCAGCTGGATACAGGGATCGGGCACTGAAGCTTTCTTT | CASSWIQGSGTEAFF
- | TRBJ2-7 | - | TRBV29-1 | TGCAGCGTTACAGGGCTCGGCGAGCAGTATTTC | CSVTGLGEQYF
TRBD2 | TRBJ2-2 | - | TRBV4-2 | TGTGCCAGCAGCCAAGATCAAGGCGGGAGGGCCGCCGGGGAGCTGTTTTTT | CASSQDQGGRAAGELFF
TRBD2 | TRBJ2-2 | - | TRBV7-7 | TGTGCTAGCAGCTTATCAGCGGGGTACACCGGGGAGCTGTTTTTT | CASSLSAGYTGELFF
- | TRBJ1-5 | - | TRBV10-3 | TGTGCCATCAAGGCAGGGCCGGGCAATCAGCCCCAGCATTTT | CAIKAGPGNQPQHF
- | TRBJ2-5 | - | TRBV19 | TGTGCCAGTAGTATAACCAGGTGGGAGACCCAGTACTTC | CASSITRWETQYF
TRBD2 | TRBJ2-7 | - | TRBV29-1 | TGCAGCGTTGAAGATGGGGGGAAGGACACCGGGGGGATATACGAGCAGTACTTC | CSVEDGGKDTGGIYEQYF
- | TRBJ2-7 | - | TRBV11-2 | TGTGCCAGCAGCTTAGGTCCGGGAGCGCAGTACTTC | CASSLGPGAQYF
TRBD2 | TRBJ2-5 | - | TRBV28 | TGTGCCAGCAGTGTAGCGGGAGAAGAGGGGACCCAGTACTTC | CASSVAGEEGTQYF
- | TRBJ2-5 | - | TRBV7-7 | TGTGCTAGCAGCTTATTTAGCGGCCAAGAGACCCAGTACTTC | CASSLFSGQETQYF
TRBD2 | TRBJ2-1 | once | TRBV7-2 | TGTGCCAGCAGCTCCCTAGCGGGCGTCAACAATGAGCAGTTCTTC | CASSSLAGVNNEQFF
TRBD2 | TRBJ2-7 | - | TRBV9 | TGTGCCAGCAGCCCGCAACTAGCGGCCTACGAGCAGTACTTC | CASSPQLAAYEQYF
TRBD2 | TRBJ2-5 | - | TRBV5-6 | TGTGCCAGCAGCTTTTTCACGGCTAGCGGGAGCCAAGAGACCCAGTACTTC | CASSFFTASGSQETQYF
TRBD1 | TRBJ2-5 | - | TRBV28 | TGTGCCAGCACCCTTCTCCTGACAGGGTTGGAGACCCAGTACTTC | CASTLLLTGLETQYF